Presented here are 14 T cell receptor gamma chains from one specimen sequenced in a study of γδ T cells in repeated Plasmodium falciparum infection (dated by TCRdb to 2020 to 2023). The receptor library was made with multiplex PCR. The sequencer was an Illumina MiSeq. In TCRdb, clones were called once more from the public reads by CATT, and rows of identical DNA were later combined. The sample table contains 30,000 or so gamma-chain clones; only one count was recorded for over 1.1% of them. The ten largest clonotypes hold approximately 19% of the sample. For bulk TCR repertoire analysis, Vgamma9/Vdelta2+ and Vdelta2-negative gammadelta T cell populations were flow-sorted out of peripheral blood mononuclear cells. Sequenced: gamma-delta T cells from blood. The receptors originated from a pool of human donors (malaria-infected and uninfected, not separated).

Of note for this clone: The amino acid sequence in TCRdb belongs to a much larger clone and departs from this DNA's translation at residue 12, likely a sequencing read error; the sequence shown is translated from the DNA. The J gene is TRGJP, the V gene TRGV9. The J gene was missing in TCRdb and was found by matching the end of the DNA to germline. Germline-derived CDR1 and CDR2 are GITISATS and ISYDGTV (reference sequence). This CDR3 region has 17 residues. For the CDR3, the DNA is TGTGCCTTGTGGGAAGACGTCATAGAGTTGGGCAGAAAAATCAAGGTATTT. It codes for CALWEDVIELGRKIKVF.

This clone was detected a few times. TCRdb's listed protein matches a much larger clone and diverges from this DNA's translation at residue 5, likely through a read error; the protein shown comes from the DNA. The chain recombines TRGV2 with TRGJ1 or TRGJ2. TCRdb leaves out the J gene; it was filled in here by matching the DNA to germline. Germline CDR1 and CDR2: EGSNGY and YDSYNSKV. CDR3 length: 13 residues. For the CDR3, the DNA is TGTGCCACCTGGGGCGGGCGAGTTGGAAAGAAACTCTTT. This codes for CATWGGRVGKKLF.

Note on this clone: This likely reflects a read error, since a far larger clone is one base away. This specimen includes other DNA sequences encoding the same CDR3. The CDR3 DNA reads TGTGCCTTGTGGGAGGTGTATAGCCCAAGGTTGGGCAAAAAAATCAAGGTGTTT. Residues: CALWEVYSPRLGKKIKVF. For the V gene the call is TRGV9; the J gene has no call. The CDR3 runs 18 residues. CDR1 GITISATS and CDR2 ISYDGTV come from the germline V gene (reference sequence).

With regard to this clone: TCRdb's protein, taken from a much larger clone, differs from this DNA's translation at residue 11, likely owing to a read error; the protein displayed comes from the DNA. This same CDR3 is encoded by further DNA sequences in the sample. The V gene reported is TRGV3; the J gene is uncalled. The CDR3 sequence is 13 residues long. CDR1 and CDR2 (germline): VTNTFY, YDVSTARD (reference sequence). CDR3 in amino acids: CATWDSPYYKELF. The CDR3, as DNA: TGTGCCACCTGGGACTCCCCCTACTATAAGGAACTCTTT.

This clone was seen a handful of times. The TCRdb protein comes from a much larger clone and disagrees with this DNA's translation at residue 3, likely due to a read error; the protein given here is derived from the DNA. The chain uses TRGV9 and TRGJP. The J gene was missing in TCRdb and was found by matching the end of the DNA to germline. The CDR3 totals 17 residues. In germline, CDR1 is GITISATS, CDR2 ISYDGTV (reference sequence). CDR3 coding DNA: TGTGCCTCGTGGGAGGCGTTTCAAGAGTTGGGCAAAAAAATCAAGGTATTT. This sequence encodes CASWEAFQELGKKIKVF.

A remark on this clone: This DNA's translation and the protein TCRdb lists, from a much larger clone, do not match at residue 6, likely due to a read error; the protein shown is translated from the DNA. The chain links TRGV9 to TRGJ1 or TRGJ2. The J gene was missing in TCRdb and was found by matching the end of the DNA to germline. Losses at the gene ends were 2 bases for V and 2 bases for J; bases not matched to a gene: 6. The CDR3 consists of 14 residues. Germline CDR1 and CDR2: GITISATS and ISYDGTV (reference sequence). The CDR3 DNA is TGTGCCTTGTGGGAGGCGCTTTATTATTATAAGAAACTCTTT. It is translated as CALWEALYYYKKLF.

In this sample, this clone turned up many times. This DNA's translation and the protein TCRdb lists, from a much larger clone, do not match at residue 14, likely due to a read error; the protein shown is translated from the DNA. The CDR3 sequence is CALWEVEELGKKIRVF. The CDR3 DNA is TGTGCCTTGTGGGAGGTAGAAGAGTTGGGCAAAAAAATCAGGGTATTT. The J gene is uncalled and the V gene is TRGV9. CDR1 and CDR2 (germline): GITISATS, ISYDGTV (reference sequence). CDR3 length equals 16 residues.

Points on this clone: TCRdb records a much larger clone's protein for this DNA, with a difference at residue 9 that likely arises from a read error; the protein given is the translation of the DNA. The V and J genes are TRGV5 and TRGJP2. No J segment appears in TCRdb, so it was assigned here by matching the sequence to germline. The CDR3 length is 14 residues. The V gene's germline CDR1 is VINAFY and CDR2 YDVSNSKD. CDR3 in amino acids: CATWDKRSGWIKTF. In nucleotides, the CDR3 is TGTGCCACCTGGGACAAACGTAGTGGTTGGATCAAGACGTTT.

This clone was observed a handful of times. TCRdb's protein, taken from a much larger clone, differs from this DNA's translation at residue 10, likely owing to a read error; the protein displayed comes from the DNA. No J gene was assigned, while the V gene was called as TRGV9. This CDR3 region has 13 residues. Germline lookup yields CDR1 GITISATS and CDR2 ISYDGTV (reference sequence). The DNA of the CDR3 is TGTGCCTTGTGGGAGGCTCCCCATTATAATAAACTCTTT. Its protein is CALWEAPHYNKLF.

As regards this clone: This DNA's translation differs at residue 3 from TCRdb's protein, which comes from a much larger clone; a read error is likely, and the protein shown is translated from the DNA. This sequence joins TRGV4 and TRGJ1 or TRGJ2. TCRdb records no J gene; here it was assigned by comparing the DNA to germline. The CDR3 is 13 amino acids. The germline V gene encodes CDR1 EGSTGY and CDR2 YDSYTSSV. The CDR3 loop is CAAWGPPKYKKLF. The CDR3 DNA follows: TGTGCCGCCTGGGGCCCTCCTAAATATAAGAAACTCTTT.

With respect to this clone: The protein that TCRdb holds for this DNA derives from a much larger clone and differs from the translated DNA at residue 6, which likely indicates a read error; the protein shown here is translated from the DNA. The J gene is TRGJ1 or TRGJ2, the V gene TRGV8. Here the J gene came from matching the DNA to germline, since TCRdb omits it. After removal of 2 bases from V and 4 bases from J, the junction contained 29 bases not matched to a gene. Germline loops: CDR1 VENAVY, CDR2 YDSYNSRV. The CDR3 covers 21 residues. CDR3 region: CATWDIRPQGSPCEPYYKKLF. Here the CDR3 DNA reads TGTGCCACCTGGGATATCCGGCCCCAAGGTTCACCTTGTGAACCCTATTATAAGAAACTCTTT.

This clone was found many times. The V gene is TRGV8, the J gene TRGJP2. TCRdb offers no J gene call, so here the DNA was matched to germline to obtain one. The ends lost 6 bases at V and 0 bases at J; junction bases unmatched: 4. The CDR3 loop spans 14 amino acids. In germline, CDR1 is VENAVY, CDR2 YDSYNSRV. This CDR3 reads CATWKYSSDWIKTF. The CDR3 bases are TGTGCCACCTGGAAATATAGTAGTGATTGGATCAAGACGTTT.

As concerns this clone: TCRdb attributes to this sequence the protein of a much larger clone, which differs from the DNA translation at residue 14; a read error is likely, and the protein displayed is translated from the DNA. V is TRGV9 and J is TRGJ1 or TRGJ2. No J gene is reported in TCRdb; it was inferred here by comparing the DNA with germline. CDR3 length: 17 residues. Germline values: CDR1 GITISATS, CDR2 ISYDGTV (reference sequence). CDR3 in DNA: TGTGCCTTGTGGGAGGTGGACTTCAGACCGAATTATTATGAGAAACTCTTT. It specifies CALWEVDFRPNYYEKLF.

This clone has more than one count but fewer than ten. TCRdb shows a much larger clone's protein in place of this DNA's translation, and the two differ at residue 3, likely through a read error; the protein shown is translated from the DNA. The V call is TRGV4, the J call TRGJ1 or TRGJ2. TCRdb lists no J gene, so it was determined here by aligning the DNA to germline. CDR3 size: 13 residues. Germline loops: CDR1 EGSTGY, CDR2 YDSYTSSV. CDR3: CAPWDNPIYKKLF. The CDR3 DNA reads as TGTGCCCCCTGGGATAACCCTATCTATAAGAAACTCTTT.